Detailed here is one T cell receptor beta chain. Produced via immunoSEQ multiplex PCR; TCRdb's table is partial and in-frame only. Of about 73,000 clones listed, about nine tenths are singletons. This entry comes from a study of OX40 agonist ivuxolimab in advanced cancers. Turning to the study itself: Ivuxolimab was administered intravenously to patients at 0.01 to 10 mg/kg every 2 weeks. People in dose escalation had one of these cancers: hepatocellular carcinoma, melanoma, renal cell or head and neck cancer. Subjects had a mean age of roughly 57 years, with a range of about 23 to 85; less than 90% were male.

CDR3 length: 15 amino acids. Germline CDR1 reads KGHSH; CDR2 reads LQKENI. Trimming pared 1 base from V and 0 bases from J, leaving 10 bases between. Sampling of blood occurred at baseline, cycle 4 day 1, and cycle 7 day 1. The rearrangement joins TRBV18 to TRBJ2-7; D possibly corresponds to TRBD1 (6 bases). The TCR sequence derives from an adult with an advanced solid tumor such as melanoma, head and neck, liver or kidney cancer. This specimen was CD4+ or CD8+ T cells sorted from blood, taken in a trial of the OX40 agonist ivuxolimab. The CDR3 DNA reads as TGTGCCAGCTCACCACGACAGGCCAACTCCTACGAGCAGTACTTC. Protein product: CASSPRQANSYEQYF.